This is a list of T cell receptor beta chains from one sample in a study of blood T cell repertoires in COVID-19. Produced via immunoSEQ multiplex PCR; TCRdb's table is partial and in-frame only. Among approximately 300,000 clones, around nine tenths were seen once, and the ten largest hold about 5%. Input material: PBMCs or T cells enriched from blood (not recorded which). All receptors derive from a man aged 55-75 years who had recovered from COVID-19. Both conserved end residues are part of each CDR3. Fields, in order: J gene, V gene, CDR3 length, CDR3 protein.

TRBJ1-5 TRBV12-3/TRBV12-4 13 CASSLGTGWPQHF
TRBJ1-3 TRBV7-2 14 CASSLSPVGNTIYF
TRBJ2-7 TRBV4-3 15 CASSQDYEGSYEQYF
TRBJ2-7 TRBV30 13 CAWSGRAANEQYF
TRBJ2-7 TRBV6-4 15 CASSDSTGGSYEQYF
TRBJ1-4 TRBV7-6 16 CASRLRTGESGEKLFF
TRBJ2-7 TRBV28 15 CASIQRGIRSYEQYF
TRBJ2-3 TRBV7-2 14 CASSFRQGPDTQYF
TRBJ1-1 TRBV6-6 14 CASIFRDRFSEAFF
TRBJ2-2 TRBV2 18 CASNRILGLAGHTGELFF
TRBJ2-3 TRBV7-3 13 CASSLGRTDTQYF
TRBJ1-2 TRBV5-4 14 CASSRGQGEYGYTF
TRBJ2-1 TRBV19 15 CASSMRLAVYNEQFF
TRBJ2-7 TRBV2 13 CASNLGTGGGQYF